This TCR beta chain was captured by sequencing in a study of long-term antiretroviral therapy in people with HIV. General observations from the study: Repertoires with HIV possessed tighter CDR3 length spans than those of controls. Collection of the blood took place between the mid-2000s and the late 2010s. The ART regimens in use then may have been less effective than current ones.

immunoSEQ v3.0 was run at survey level. Measured with immunoSEQ multiplex PCR; TCRdb has only the in-frame clones, and not every one. The data hold under 30,000 clones, with roughly 96% observed a single time. The CDR3 sequence is 12 residues long. Germline V CDR1 and CDR2: ENHRY, SYGVKD. As regards this clone: Its antigen is unknown. Relative to the germline gene, one junction end is altered; a read error may explain this.

Every single participant having HIV got treatment inside the United States. The sequencing here drew on unsorted PBMCs, taken roughly 6 years after starting antiretroviral therapy. The V and J genes are TRBV10-3 and TRBJ1-2; D remains unclear. The receptor was derived from a man aged 25-45 years with HIV. This CDR3 is CAISELGYGYTF. DNA of the CDR3: TGTGCCATCAGCGAGTTGGGCTATGGCTACACCTTC.